A single sample gave rise to the 29 T cell receptor beta chains below, sequenced in a study of cytomegalovirus exposure and HLA in healthy donors (dated by TCRdb to the late 2010s). Library preparation was by the immunoSEQ multiplex PCR assay. TCRdb stores this immuneACCESS table with in-frame sequences only. Part of the clones is absent; in the studies checked, under half of the shortfall reflects unresolved V genes, and no reason is known for the rest. Counted in this sample were over 200,000 clones; around four fifths of them appeared once. The ten biggest clones cover over 11% of the sample. Sequenced: PBMCs. These receptors were collected from a woman aged 30 to 39 in good health and CMV-seropositive.

In this sample, this clone turned up a few times. V is TRBV11-2 and J is TRBJ2-4, with D uncertain. The CDR3 is made up of 15 amino acids. Germline CDR1 reads SGHAT; CDR2 reads FQNNGV. Trimming took 5 bases from V and 3 from J, leaving 14 bases between them. This CDR3 is CASSLVGYGKNIQYF. CDR3 bases: TGTGCCAGCAGCCTTGTTGGATACGGCAAAAACATTCAGTACTTC.

This clone occurred once. This chain connects TRBV28 to TRBJ2-5; 8 bases align to TRBD2. Trimming at V came to 4 bases and at J to 5 bases, leaving 3 bases not matched to a gene. The CDR3 consists of 13 residues. Germline CDR1 MDHEN, CDR2 SYDVKM. In nucleotides, the CDR3 is TGTGCCAGCAGTTCCGGCGGGAGGGAGACCCAGTACTTC. As protein: CASSSGGRETQYF.

This sequence joins TRBV11-2 and TRBJ2-5; the D call may be TRBD1 or TRBD2 (5 bases each). The CDR3 is 13 residues long. V was clipped by 2 bases and J by 5 bases, with 9 bases between them. Germline V gene data show CDR1 as SGHAT and CDR2 as FQNNGV. The CDR3 loop reads CASSLRWDETQYF. The CDR3 bases are TGTGCCAGCAGCTTACGATGGGACGAGACCCAGTACTTC.

V and J are TRBV6-5 and TRBJ1-1, with D possibly TRBD1 on 5 matching bases. The CDR3 contains 15 residues. Deletions cut 4 bases from V and 2 bases from J, with 14 bases between. The germline V gene encodes CDR1 MNHEY and CDR2 SVGAGI. CDR3 residues: CASSSQGRPNTEAFF. CDR3 bases: TGTGCCAGCAGTTCCCAGGGACGGCCTAACACTGAAGCTTTCTTT.

The rearrangement links TRBV27 to TRBJ1-2; D is uncertain. V shed 3 bases and J shed 8 bases, with 19 bases lying between them. The CDR3 totals 15 residues. CDR1 MNHEY and CDR2 SMNVEV come from the germline V gene (reference sequence). The CDR3 protein is CASSLNPLPPPGYTF. CDR3 sequence (DNA): TGTGCCAGCAGTTTGAATCCCCTACCTCCTCCGGGCTACACCTTC.

The rearrangement joins TRBV30 to TRBJ1-5, with 8 bases matching TRBD1. V trimming: 2 bases; J trimming: 7 bases; junction bases outside the gene matches: 10. CDR1 is GTSNPN, CDR2 SVGIG, per germline (reference sequence). This CDR3 has 15 residues. The CDR3 is CAWSPGQAAGQPQHF. The DNA of the CDR3 is TGTGCCTGGAGTCCGGGACAGGCGGCCGGACAGCCCCAGCATTTT.

CDR3 sequence (DNA): TGTGCCCACCAGGCGACGGGCAATCAGCCCCAGCATTTT. As protein: CAHQATGNQPQHF. The chain employs TRBV10-3 and TRBJ1-5; D remains ambiguous. Trimming cost V 11 bases and J 2 bases, with 13 bases left between them. The V gene's germline CDR1 is ENHRY and CDR2 SYGVKD. There are 13 residues in the CDR3.

The V and J genes are TRBV7-3 and TRBJ2-1, with D possibly TRBD1 on 5 matching bases. This CDR3 comprises 14 residues. The V gene lost 0 bases and the J gene lost 7 bases, with 10 bases spanning the gap. Germline CDR1 reads SGHTA; CDR2 reads FQGTGA. The CDR3 DNA is TGTGCCAGCAGCTTAACCGCAGGGATGAATGAGCAGTTCTTC. This encodes CASSLTAGMNEQFF. Together with reference TRBV7-3 and TRBJ2-1, the CDR3 gives the full variable domain: GAGVSQTPSNKVTEKGKYVELRCDPISGHTALYWYRQSLGQGPEFLIYFQGTGAADDSGLPNDRFFAVRPEGSVSTLKIQRTERGDSAVYLCASSLTAGMNEQFFGPGTRLTVL.

This chain connects TRBV29-1 to TRBJ2-2, with a tentative D call TRBD2 (6 bases). Trimming removed 6 bases from V and 1 base from J, with 15 bases in between. Germline V gene lookup returns CDR1 SQVTM and CDR2 ANQGSEA. The CDR3 is 15 amino acids. The CDR3 loop is CSVGVGGLNTGELFF. The CDR3, as DNA: TGCAGCGTGGGGGTTGGGGGACTGAACACCGGGGAGCTGTTTTTT.

In this sample, this clone turned up once. The V gene is TRBV4-1, the J gene TRBJ2-7; unclear D gene. Trimming cost V 1 base and J 3 bases, with 16 bases left between them. CDR3 size: 16 residues. Germline V lookup: CDR1 MGHRA, CDR2 YSYEKL. CDR3 nucleotide sequence: TGCGCCAGCAGCCAAGTGAGTTTAGCCAGGAACTACGAGCAGTACTTC. Its protein product is CASSQVSLARNYEQYF.

The chain recombines TRBV19 with TRBJ2-1, with D possibly matching TRBD2 (5 bases). This CDR3 region has 10 residues. CDR1 LNHDA and CDR2 SQIVND come from the germline V gene (reference sequence). V shed 9 bases and J shed 8 bases, with 8 bases lying between them. In nucleotides, the CDR3 is TGTGCCAGCGGGGTCCATGAGCAGTTCTTC. This encodes CASGVHEQFF.

This chain joins TRBV7-2 and TRBJ2-7; D is tentatively TRBD1 or TRBD2 (5 bases each). The ends were cut back, 3 bases at V and 7 bases at J, with 13 bases in the middle. CDR1 and CDR2 from the germline V gene are SGHTA and FQGNSA. This CDR3 comprises 13 residues. The CDR3 region has the DNA TGTGCCAGCAGCTTCCGGGGCCCCCGGGAGCAGTACTTC. Translating gives CASSFRGPREQYF. The full variable domain, rest sourced from reference TRBV7-2 and TRBJ2-7, is GAGVSQSPSNKVTEKGKDVELRCDPISGHTALYWYRQSLGQGLEFLIYFQGNSAPDKSGLPSDRFSAERTGGSVSTLTIQRTQQEDSAVYLCASSFRGPREQYFGPGTRLTVT.

This chain links TRBV30 with TRBJ1-5, with D possibly matching TRBD1 (5 bases). The CDR3 spans 13 residues. V gave up 5 bases and J gave up 5 bases, with 13 bases separating them. Germline-derived CDR1 and CDR2 are GTSNPN and SVGIG (reference sequence). CDR3 sequence reads: CAWAVGPDQPQHF. DNA of the CDR3: TGTGCCTGGGCCGTGGGGCCCGATCAGCCCCAGCATTTT.

This rearrangement joins TRBV11-2 to TRBJ2-7, with 11 bases lining up with TRBD2. The CDR3 runs 13 residues. V shed 8 bases and J 6 bases; nucleotides not matched to a gene: 6. Germline-derived CDR1 and CDR2 are SGHAT and FQNNGV. Here the CDR3 DNA reads TGTGCCAGCGTACTAGCGGGAGATCGCGAGCAGTACTTC. Its protein product is CASVLAGDREQYF.

This clone was counted between two and nine times. This chain uses TRBV10-3 with TRBJ2-3; D uncertain. CDR1 is ENHRY, CDR2 SYGVKD, per germline. Trimming pared 3 bases from V and 2 bases from J, leaving 3 bases between. CDR3 length: 12 residues. Here the CDR3 reads CAISEPTDTQYF. The DNA for the CDR3 is TGTGCCATCAGTGAACCCACAGATACGCAGTATTTT.

V gene TRBV2 combines with J gene TRBJ1-2, with 10 bases fitting TRBD1. The CDR3 sequence is 13 residues long. The germline CDR1 and CDR2 sequences are SNHLY and FYNNEI. V dropped 8 bases and J dropped 4; count of bases not matched to a gene: 4. CDR3 region: CASQRDRGYGYTF. CDR3 sequence (DNA): TGTGCCAGCCAACGGGACAGGGGCTATGGCTACACCTTC.

V and J are TRBV7-9 and TRBJ1-1; 7 nucleotides agree with TRBD1. This CDR3 region has 15 residues. V gave up 5 bases and J gave up 7 bases; unmatched junction bases: 13. Germline CDR1 reads SEHNR; CDR2 reads FQNEAQ (reference sequence). CDR3: CASSPTPGQLVEAFF. The CDR3 DNA sequence: TGTGCCAGCAGCCCGACACCGGGACAGTTGGTTGAAGCTTTCTTT. Supplemented by reference TRBV7-9 and TRBJ1-1, the full variable domain reads DTGVSQNPRHKITKRGQNVTFRCDPISEHNRLYWYRQTLGQGPEFLTYFQNEAQLEKSRLLSDRFSAERPKGSFSTLEIQRTEQGDSAMYLCASSPTPGQLVEAFFGQGTRLTVV.

CDR3 sequence reads: CASSLVGRGNTGELFF. For the CDR3, the DNA is TGTGCCAGCAGCTTAGTCGGACGCGGGAACACCGGGGAGCTGTTTTTT. The V call is TRBV11-3, the J call TRBJ2-2; D not certain. CDR1 is SGHNT, CDR2 YENEEA, per germline. This CDR3 contains 16 residues. Trimming removed 1 base from V and 1 base from J, with 10 bases in between.

The CDR3 sequence is CASSLSISGRYTGELFF. CDR3 nucleotides: TGTGCCAGCAGCTTATCGATAAGCGGGAGATACACCGGGGAGCTGTTTTTT. The chain couples TRBV11-2 to TRBJ2-2, with 8 nucleotides matching TRBD2. This CDR3 is 17 amino acids long. With 2 bases clipped from V and 3 bases from J, the junction kept 8 bases outside the gene matches. The germline V gene has CDR1 SGHAT and CDR2 FQNNGV.

This chain connects TRBV30 to TRBJ2-6; D might be TRBD1 or TRBD2, each matching 5 bases. Germline CDR1 reads GTSNPN; CDR2 reads SVGIG (reference sequence). CDR3 length equals 19 residues. Trimming took off 1 base at V and 4 bases at J, with 23 bases between the two ends. The CDR3 DNA reads as TGTGCCTGGAGTGAGCTCCACCGGGACGTCGGTCCCGGGGCCAACGTCCTGACTTTC. This codes for CAWSELHRDVGPGANVLTF.

J is TRBJ1-2 and V is TRBV30; no clear D. CDR1 and CDR2 (germline): GTSNPN, SVGIG (reference sequence). Trimming stripped 2 bases from V and 8 bases from J, with 9 bases between. The CDR3 consists of 11 residues. The CDR3 loop reads CAWSRLYGYTF. CDR3 nucleotide sequence: TGTGCCTGGAGTAGACTTTACGGCTACACCTTC.

The chain joins TRBV30 to TRBJ2-2, with D uncertain. CDR1 and CDR2 (germline): GTSNPN, SVGIG (reference sequence). Trimming stripped 2 bases from V and 3 bases from J, with 10 bases between. The CDR3 sequence is 14 residues long. The DNA for the CDR3 is TGTGCCTGGAGTTGGGAACCATACACCGGGGAGCTGTTTTTT. Translated, it gives CAWSWEPYTGELFF.

The rearrangement joins TRBV7-9 to TRBJ2-2, with a weak D call TRBD1 (6 bases). CDR3 size: 12 residues. Trimming pared 11 bases from V and 3 bases from J, leaving 10 bases between. Germline-derived CDR1 and CDR2 are SEHNR and FQNEAQ (reference sequence). CDR3 sequence: CAGPGDTGELFF. The CDR3 DNA reads TGTGCCGGACCAGGGGACACCGGGGAGCTGTTTTTT.

The chain employs TRBV9 and TRBJ2-7; perhaps TRBD1 as D (5 bases). V was clipped by 2 bases and J by 2 bases, with 14 bases between them. Germline CDR1 is SGDLS and CDR2 is YYNGEE. CDR3 length equals 15 residues. The CDR3 reads CASSVDKGLTYEQYF. In nucleotides, the CDR3 is TGTGCCAGCAGCGTTGATAAGGGGCTTACCTACGAGCAGTACTTC.

The chain employs TRBV10-3 and TRBJ2-7; TRBD2 is a possible D gene (5 bases). CDR3 length: 15 amino acids. V was clipped by 4 bases and J by 0 bases, with 13 bases between them. From germline, CDR1 is ENHRY and CDR2 SYGVKD. As DNA, the CDR3 is TGTGCCATCAGTGCTATGGGTCGGGACTCCTACGAGCAGTACTTC. As protein: CAISAMGRDSYEQYF.

This clone showed up just a few times. Additional DNA sequences in this sample encode the identical CDR3. The chain joins TRBV27 to TRBJ2-7; D ambiguous. Between the trimmed V and J ends, which lost 5 bases and 3 bases, there was a span of 11 bases. The V gene's germline CDR1 is MNHEY and CDR2 SMNVEV (reference sequence). The CDR3 spans 13 residues. In DNA form, the CDR3 reads TGTGCCAGCAGTAGATCTGGAAACTACGAGCAGTACTTC. Amino acids: CASSRSGNYEQYF.

This chain joins TRBV5-1 and TRBJ2-1; D perhaps matches TRBD1 (5 bases). The CDR3 extends over 13 amino acids. Per the germline V gene, CDR1 is SGHRS and CDR2 is YFSETQ. V was trimmed by 4 bases and J by 13 bases, leaving 18 bases between them. Here the CDR3 DNA reads TGCGCCAGCAGCGTTACAACAGGCTCTTACCAGTTCTTC. Protein: CASSVTTGSYQFF.

The rearrangement links TRBV5-1 to TRBJ2-1, with 10 bases fitting TRBD2. V shed 3 bases and J 8 bases; nucleotides not matched to a gene: 11. Germline CDR1 reads SGHRS; CDR2 reads YFSETQ. This CDR3 contains 16 residues. The CDR3 here is CASSSSGRALQDEQFF. The CDR3 bases are TGCGCCAGCAGCTCCAGCGGGAGGGCCTTACAAGATGAGCAGTTCTTC.

This chain connects TRBV7-2 to TRBJ1-4; D ambiguous. V lost 5 bases and J 8 bases, leaving 9 bases between the germline ends. Germline V gene lookup returns CDR1 SGHTA and CDR2 FQGNSA. This CDR3 contains 12 residues. DNA of the CDR3: TGTGCCAGCAGCCGACATGGGGAAAAACTGTTTTTT. It codes for CASSRHGEKLFF.